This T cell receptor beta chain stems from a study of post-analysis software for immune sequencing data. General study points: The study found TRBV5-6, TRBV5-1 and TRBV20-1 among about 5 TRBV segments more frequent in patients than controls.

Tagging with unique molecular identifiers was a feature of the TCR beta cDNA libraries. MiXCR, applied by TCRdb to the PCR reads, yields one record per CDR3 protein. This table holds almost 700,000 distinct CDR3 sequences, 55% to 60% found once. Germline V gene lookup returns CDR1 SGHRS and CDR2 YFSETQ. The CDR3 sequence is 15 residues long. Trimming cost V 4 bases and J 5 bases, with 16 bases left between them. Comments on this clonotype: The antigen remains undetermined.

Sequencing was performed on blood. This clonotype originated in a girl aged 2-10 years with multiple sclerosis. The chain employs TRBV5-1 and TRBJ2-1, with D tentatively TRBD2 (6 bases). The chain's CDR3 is CASSRGGGVDNEQFF. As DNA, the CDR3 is TGCGCCAGCAGCCGAGGTGGAGGGGTCGACAATGAGCAGTTCTTC.